Listed below are T cell receptor beta chains from one sample, sequenced in a study of blood T cell repertoires in COVID-19. Assay used: immunoSEQ multiplex PCR; TCRdb lists only in-frame clones, some missing. The table lists some 140,000 clones, roughly 88% of them singletons. Sequenced material: peripheral blood. The receptors come from a man aged 55 to 70 with COVID-19, enrolled during active disease. Both conserved end residues are part of each CDR3. D genes are given only for firm matches. Clone size is stated in some rows and not others, as once, few, many or a class when expanded.

abundance: NA
d_gene: NA
len: 13
j_gene: TRBJ2-1
v_gene: TRBV18
CDR3aa: CASSPTSYNEQFF
CDR3nt: TGTGCCAGCTCACCGACAAGCTACAATGAGCAGTTCTTC

abundance: NA
d_gene: NA
len: 13
j_gene: TRBJ1-4
v_gene: TRBV11-2
CDR3aa: CASSLGEVEKLFF
CDR3nt: TGTGCCAGCAGCCTAGGGGAGGTTGAAAAACTGTTTTTT

abundance: NA
d_gene: NA
len: 13
j_gene: TRBJ2-1
v_gene: TRBV12-3/TRBV12-4
CDR3aa: CTSSLRRDNEQFF
CDR3nt: TGTACCAGCAGTTTAAGGAGAGACAATGAGCAGTTCTTC

abundance: NA
d_gene: NA
len: 14
j_gene: TRBJ1-6
v_gene: TRBV28
CDR3aa: CASRTGPYNSPLHF
CDR3nt: TGTGCCAGCAGGACAGGCCCGTATAATTCACCCCTCCACTTT

abundance: NA
d_gene: TRBD1
len: 14
j_gene: TRBJ1-2
v_gene: TRBV30
CDR3aa: CAWSAGTGVSGYTF
CDR3nt: TGTGCCTGGAGCGCCGGGACAGGGGTCTCTGGCTACACCTTC

abundance: NA
d_gene: TRBD1
len: 15
j_gene: TRBJ2-1
v_gene: TRBV9
CDR3aa: CASSVAPGQGAGPFF
CDR3nt: TGTGCCAGCAGCGTAGCGCCGGGACAGGGTGCGGGGCCGTTCTTC

abundance: NA
d_gene: NA
len: 16
j_gene: TRBJ1-5
v_gene: TRBV10-1
CDR3aa: CASSELQQGRNQPQHF
CDR3nt: TGCGCCAGCAGTGAGTTGCAACAGGGACGGAATCAGCCCCAGCATTTT

abundance: NA
d_gene: TRBD1
len: 15
j_gene: TRBJ1-4
v_gene: TRBV9
CDR3aa: CASSVAGQGDEKLFF
CDR3nt: TGTGCCAGCAGCGTAGCGGGACAGGGGGACGAAAAACTGTTTTTT

abundance: NA
d_gene: NA
len: 15
j_gene: TRBJ1-4
v_gene: TRBV7-2
CDR3aa: CASSLGAGANEKLFF
CDR3nt: TGTGCCAGCAGCTTAGGGGCAGGGGCTAATGAAAAACTGTTTTTT

abundance: NA
d_gene: NA
len: 14
j_gene: TRBJ2-3
v_gene: TRBV14
CDR3aa: CASSHPGGTDTQYF
CDR3nt: TGTGCCAGCAGCCATCCGGGAGGCACAGATACGCAGTATTTT

abundance: NA
d_gene: NA
len: 15
j_gene: TRBJ1-3
v_gene: TRBV18
CDR3aa: CASSPWTASGNTIYF
CDR3nt: TGTGCCAGCTCACCCTGGACAGCCTCCGGTAACACCATATATTTT

abundance: NA
d_gene: NA
len: 15
j_gene: TRBJ2-1
v_gene: TRBV24-1
CDR3aa: CATSEGGQTYNEQFF
CDR3nt: TGTGCCACCAGTGAGGGGGGACAGACCTACAATGAGCAGTTCTTC

abundance: NA
d_gene: NA
len: 15
j_gene: TRBJ2-5
v_gene: TRBV7-3
CDR3aa: CASSLRGQSGETQYF
CDR3nt: TGTGCCAGCAGCTTAAGGGGCCAGTCAGGGGAGACCCAGTACTTC

abundance: NA
d_gene: NA
len: 14
j_gene: TRBJ1-1
v_gene: TRBV28
CDR3aa: CASRDTTGNTEAFF
CDR3nt: TGTGCCAGCAGGGATACAACGGGGAACACTGAAGCTTTCTTT

abundance: once
d_gene: NA
len: 15
j_gene: TRBJ1-6
v_gene: TRBV5-4
CDR3aa: CASTTGSSYNSPLHF
CDR3nt: TGTGCCAGCACCACAGGCAGCTCCTATAATTCACCCCTCCACTTT

abundance: few
d_gene: NA
len: 14
j_gene: TRBJ2-2
v_gene: TRBV28
CDR3aa: CASSLLGLAGELFF
CDR3nt: TGTGCCAGCAGTTTATTAGGCCTAGCCGGGGAGCTGTTTTTT

abundance: NA
d_gene: TRBD1
len: 16
j_gene: TRBJ1-5
v_gene: TRBV19
CDR3aa: CASSTTGGQANQPQHF
CDR3nt: TGTGCCAGTAGTACAACCGGGGGACAGGCCAATCAGCCCCAGCATTTT

abundance: NA
d_gene: NA
len: 14
j_gene: TRBJ1-4
v_gene: TRBV6-5
CDR3aa: CASSYRQTREKLFF
CDR3nt: TGTGCCAGCAGTTACCGGCAGACTAGAGAAAAACTGTTTTTT

abundance: NA
d_gene: TRBD2
len: 15
j_gene: TRBJ2-2
v_gene: TRBV11-3
CDR3aa: CASSLVKAGTGELFF
CDR3nt: TGTGCCAGCAGCTTAGTAAAAGCGGGGACCGGGGAGCTGTTTTTT

abundance: once
d_gene: NA
len: 15
j_gene: TRBJ1-5
v_gene: TRBV6-1
CDR3aa: CASSDTGKGNQPQHF
CDR3nt: TGTGCCAGCAGTGACACAGGGAAAGGCAATCAGCCCCAGCATTTT

abundance: NA
d_gene: TRBD2
len: 16
j_gene: TRBJ2-5
v_gene: TRBV15
CDR3aa: CATSRVSGGPSGTQYF
CDR3nt: TGTGCCACCAGCCGAGTTAGCGGGGGCCCCAGTGGTACCCAGTACTTC

abundance: NA
d_gene: NA
len: 17
j_gene: TRBJ1-1
v_gene: TRBV6-2/TRBV6-3
CDR3aa: CASSLPPPDRLHTEAFF
CDR3nt: TGTGCCAGCAGTTTACCACCACCGGACAGACTACACACTGAAGCTTTCTTT

abundance: NA
d_gene: TRBD1
len: 13
j_gene: TRBJ2-1
v_gene: TRBV14
CDR3aa: CASSQAIGTGQFF
CDR3nt: TGTGCCAGCAGCCAAGCGATCGGGACAGGGCAGTTCTTC

abundance: NA
d_gene: TRBD1
len: 15
j_gene: TRBJ1-1
v_gene: TRBV19
CDR3aa: CASSIEDRLNTEAFF
CDR3nt: TGTGCCAGTAGTATAGAGGACAGGCTGAACACTGAAGCTTTCTTT

abundance: NA
d_gene: NA
len: 14
j_gene: TRBJ1-2
v_gene: TRBV27
CDR3aa: CASSLSGGNYGYTF
CDR3nt: TGTGCCAGCAGTTTATCAGGAGGCAACTATGGCTACACCTTC

abundance: few
d_gene: NA
len: 14
j_gene: TRBJ1-1
v_gene: TRBV18
CDR3aa: CASSPPGGMIEAFF
CDR3nt: TGTGCCAGCTCACCGCCGGGGGGAATGATTGAAGCTTTCTTT

abundance: NA
d_gene: TRBD1
len: 14
j_gene: TRBJ2-3
v_gene: TRBV5-6
CDR3aa: CASRIQGAVDTQYF
CDR3nt: TGTGCCAGCAGAATACAGGGGGCGGTAGATACGCAGTATTTT

abundance: NA
d_gene: TRBD2
len: 15
j_gene: TRBJ2-2
v_gene: TRBV5-1
CDR3aa: CASSLRGANTGELFF
CDR3nt: TGCGCCAGCAGCTTACGGGGGGCGAACACCGGGGAGCTGTTTTTT

abundance: NA
d_gene: NA
len: 11
j_gene: TRBJ1-2
v_gene: TRBV29-1
CDR3aa: CSGGSNYGYTF
CDR3nt: TGCAGCGGCGGCAGTAACTATGGCTACACCTTC

abundance: few
d_gene: TRBD2
len: 15
j_gene: TRBJ2-7
v_gene: TRBV6-2/TRBV6-3
CDR3aa: CASSSGGGGTYEQYF
CDR3nt: TGTGCCAGCAGTTCCGGTGGCGGGGGAACCTACGAGCAGTACTTC

abundance: NA
d_gene: TRBD2
len: 17
j_gene: TRBJ2-3
v_gene: TRBV24-1
CDR3aa: CATRERAVAGVTDTQYF
CDR3nt: TGTGCCACCCGGGAGAGGGCAGTAGCGGGGGTCACAGATACGCAGTATTTT

abundance: NA
d_gene: TRBD2
len: 15
j_gene: TRBJ2-7
v_gene: TRBV4-3
CDR3aa: CASSQDTSGRTEQYF
CDR3nt: TGCGCCAGCAGCCAAGATACCAGCGGGAGGACTGAGCAGTACTTC

abundance: NA
d_gene: NA
len: 13
j_gene: TRBJ1-2
v_gene: TRBV30
CDR3aa: CAGKQGVGYGYTF
CDR3nt: TGTGCCGGAAAACAGGGTGTCGGGTATGGCTACACCTTC

abundance: once
d_gene: TRBD1
len: 17
j_gene: TRBJ2-6
v_gene: TRBV7-8
CDR3aa: CASSPDRGFPGANVLTF
CDR3nt: TGTGCCAGCAGCCCCGACAGGGGGTTCCCTGGGGCCAACGTCCTGACTTTC